Described below is a single T cell receptor beta chain sequence and its context. The target antigen is unknown. Combining a sample-barcoded 5' primer with a J-beta primer mix, a second PCR ran for roughly 7 to 11 cycles. TCRdb ran MiXCR on the 5' RACE reads and lists one entry per CDR3 protein. Seen here are 1,500,000 or so distinct CDR3 sequences, approximately 59% observed once, and the top ten hold roughly 7%. This specimen belongs to a study of blood T cells in healthy people across ages. Study-wide points: There was a strong correlation between TCR beta diversity and naive T cell percentage.

The CDR3 contains 15 residues. Trimming removed 6 bases at V and 0 bases at J, with 11 bases between. CDR1 MNHNY and CDR2 SVGAGI come from the germline V gene (reference sequence). The specimen was blood. The source of this sequence is a man between 18 and 35 years old in good health. V gene TRBV6-6 combines with J gene TRBJ2-2; D call uncertain. The CDR3 sequence: CASSHHPANTGELFF. Here the CDR3 DNA reads TGTGCCAGCAGCCACCACCCCGCGAACACCGGGGAGCTGTTTTTT.